These 12 T cell receptor beta chains were all obtained from the same sample, sequenced in a study of neoadjuvant anti-PD-1 for oral cavity cancer. Sequenced by immunoSEQ multiplex PCR; TCRdb stores in-frame clones only, minus some. The sample has 70,000 to 95,000 clones; about 84% are singletons. Sequences were derived from PBMCs, sampled before nivolumab (anti-PD-1) treatment. Receptor source: a person between 35 and 79 years old with oral cavity squamous cell carcinoma.

The rearrangement links TRBV10-2 to TRBJ1-1; the D is unclear. Germline-derived CDR1 and CDR2 are WSHSY and SAAADI. The V end lost 7 bases, the J end lost 1 base, and 10 bases lay between the germline ends. There are 13 residues in the CDR3. This chain's CDR3 is CASTRTGNTEAFF. CDR3 DNA: TGCGCCAGCACCCGGACGGGGAACACTGAAGCTTTCTTT.

V gene TRBV30 combines with J gene TRBJ1-5, with 7 bases that match TRBD1. The germline gives CDR1 GTSNPN, CDR2 SVGIG (reference sequence). This CDR3 comprises 13 residues. Unmatched junction bases numbered 5, after V lost 5 bases and J lost 4 bases. CDR3 region: CAWAGGRNQPQHF. The CDR3 DNA reads as TGTGCCTGGGCAGGGGGAAGAAATCAGCCCCAGCATTTT.

The chain employs TRBV30 and TRBJ1-5; D not resolved. Per germline, CDR1 GTSNPN and CDR2 SVGIG (reference sequence). V lost 2 bases and J lost 7, with 9 bases in between. The CDR3 covers 12 residues. For the CDR3, the DNA is TGTGCCTGGAGTACCGCCGGGCAGCCCCAGCATTTT. Its translation is CAWSTAGQPQHF.

V is TRBV6-6 and J is TRBJ2-1; D is ambiguous. V shed 2 bases and J shed 3 bases, with 5 bases lying between them. Germline V lookup: CDR1 MNHNY, CDR2 SVGAGI (reference sequence). The CDR3 runs 13 residues. The CDR3 loop reads CASSYISYNEQFF. The CDR3 bases are TGTGCCAGCAGTTACATAAGCTACAATGAGCAGTTCTTC.

The chain recombines TRBV6-5 with TRBJ2-1; 7 nucleotides align to TRBD1. There are 15 residues in the CDR3. V trimming: 5 bases; J trimming: 0 bases; junction bases outside the gene matches: 4. Germline CDR1 reads MNHEY; CDR2 reads SVGAGI. CDR3 amino acids: CASSPRGSSYNEQFF. The CDR3 nucleotides read TGTGCCAGCAGTCCCAGGGGGAGCTCCTACAATGAGCAGTTCTTC.

This clone appeared once. This chain uses TRBV5-1 with TRBJ2-3, with D possibly being TRBD2 (6 bases). The germline gives CDR1 SGHRS, CDR2 YFSETQ. V shed 3 bases and J shed 0 bases, with 14 bases lying between them. The CDR3 has 16 amino acids. The DNA for the CDR3 is TGCGCCAGCAGCTCAGGGATAGCGGCTAGCACAGATACGCAGTATTTT. It specifies CASSSGIAASTDTQYF.

V gene TRBV7-8 combines with J gene TRBJ2-7, with D possibly TRBD2 on 6 matching bases. The CDR3 covers 15 residues. The germline V and J ends were trimmed by 1 base and 4 bases, with 14 bases remaining between them. CDR1 is SGHVS and CDR2 is FQNEAQ in the germline V gene. The CDR3 nucleotides read TGTGCCAGCAGCTTAGTCCGGGGACTCGATTACGAGCAGTACTTC. Residues: CASSLVRGLDYEQYF.

This clone was recorded a few times. The rearrangement links TRBV6-5 to TRBJ2-1; D is perhaps TRBD1 (8 bases). Trimming pared 4 bases from V and 10 bases from J, leaving 20 bases between. This CDR3 has 15 residues. Germline assignment: CDR1 MNHEY and CDR2 SVGAGI. The CDR3 nucleotides read TGTGCCAGCAGTTCCGGCGGCAGGGGGCGGGAGGAGCAGTTCTTC. Protein product: CASSSGGRGREEQFF.

This chain links TRBV15 with TRBJ2-7, with 7 bases lining up with TRBD2. The CDR3 loop spans 14 amino acids. The junction had 10 bases not matched to a gene; V was cut back by 4 bases and J by 7 bases. CDR1 and CDR2 (germline): LNHNV, YYDKDF (reference sequence). The CDR3 sequence: CATSTSGGSGEQYF. DNA for the CDR3: TGTGCCACCAGCACTTCGGGGGGATCGGGGGAGCAGTACTTC. The whole variable domain, remainder taken from reference TRBV15 and TRBJ2-7, is DAMVIQNPRYQVTQFGKPVTLSCSQTLNHNVMYWYQQKSSQAPKLLFHYYDKDFNNEADTPDNFQSRRPNTSFCFLDIRSPGLGDTAMYLCATSTSGGSGEQYFGPGTRLTVT.

V gene TRBV11-2 combines with J gene TRBJ2-1; the D gene could be TRBD1 or TRBD2 (5 bases each). This CDR3 has 13 amino acids. V was pared by 5 bases and J by 13 bases, with 18 bases between. In germline, CDR1 is SGHAT, CDR2 FQNNGV. CDR3 nucleotides: TGTGCCAGCAGCCCAAATTCCGGGACCCCCCAGTTCTTC. It specifies CASSPNSGTPQFF.

This chain links TRBV5-1 with TRBJ1-2; D gene unclear. V was cut by 7 bases and J by 2 bases, with 9 bases left in between. Per germline, CDR1 SGHRS and CDR2 YFSETQ. The CDR3 loop spans 12 amino acids. The CDR3 DNA sequence: TGCGCCAGCTCCCCGGGCAACTATGGCTACACCTTC. The encoded protein is CASSPGNYGYTF.

Of note for this clone: Germline is not matched at one junction end, which may reflect a read error. V gene TRBV7-7 combines with J gene TRBJ1-1, with D possibly being TRBD1 (6 bases). The germline V gene has CDR1 SSHAT and CDR2 FNYEAQ (reference sequence). The CDR3 length is 17 residues. The CDR3 loop is CASSSRFLGAGNTEAFF. CDR3 in DNA: TGTGCTAGCAGCTCCCGCTTCCTGGGGGCAGGGAACACTGAAGCTTTCTTT.